A single sample gave rise to the 4 T cell receptor beta chains below, sequenced in a study of blood T cell repertoires in COVID-19. Repertoires were generated with immunoSEQ multiplex PCR, while TCRdb's copy carries only in-frame clones and drops some. The table records fewer than 400,000 clones, 85% of them present only once. The sequenced sample consisted of PBMCs or T cells enriched from blood (not recorded which). Source of these receptors: a woman in her thirties who had been exposed to COVID-19.

The CDR3 sequence: CASSTTGLGYGYTF. The CDR3 coding sequence is TGTGCCAGTAGTACTACAGGGCTCGGCTATGGCTACACCTTC. The chain is built from TRBV19 and TRBJ1-2; perhaps TRBD1 as D (6 bases). Germline V lookup: CDR1 LNHDA, CDR2 SQIVND (reference sequence). The CDR3 sequence is 14 residues long. V gave up 4 bases and J gave up 4 bases, with 13 bases separating them.

The chain recombines TRBV28 with TRBJ1-2, with unresolved D. CDR3 length: 12 amino acids. Germline CDR1 reads MDHEN; CDR2 reads SYDVKM. Trimming removed 7 bases from V and 6 bases from J, with 12 bases in between. The CDR3 sequence is CASIGATHGYTF. The DNA of the CDR3 is TGTGCCAGCATCGGAGCTACACATGGCTACACCTTC.

This sequence joins TRBV28 and TRBJ1-5, with 12 bases matching TRBD1. Germline CDR1 and CDR2: MDHEN and SYDVKM. The CDR3 contains 15 residues. J was trimmed by 5 bases and V by 6 bases; bases with no gene match: 5. CDR3 DNA: TGTGCCAGCAGCCCGGGACAGGGGGCCCATCAGCCCCAGCATTTT. Amino acid sequence: CASSPGQGAHQPQHF.

This clone was observed once. The chain uses TRBV28 and TRBJ1-3; possible D gene TRBD1, 6 bases. CDR1 is MDHEN and CDR2 is SYDVKM in the germline V gene. Trimming stripped 5 bases from V and 2 bases from J, with 13 bases between. The CDR3 loop spans 15 amino acids. CDR3: CASSPPRGTGNTIYF. The CDR3 nucleotides are TGTGCCAGCAGTCCTCCTAGGGGGACTGGAAACACCATATATTTT.